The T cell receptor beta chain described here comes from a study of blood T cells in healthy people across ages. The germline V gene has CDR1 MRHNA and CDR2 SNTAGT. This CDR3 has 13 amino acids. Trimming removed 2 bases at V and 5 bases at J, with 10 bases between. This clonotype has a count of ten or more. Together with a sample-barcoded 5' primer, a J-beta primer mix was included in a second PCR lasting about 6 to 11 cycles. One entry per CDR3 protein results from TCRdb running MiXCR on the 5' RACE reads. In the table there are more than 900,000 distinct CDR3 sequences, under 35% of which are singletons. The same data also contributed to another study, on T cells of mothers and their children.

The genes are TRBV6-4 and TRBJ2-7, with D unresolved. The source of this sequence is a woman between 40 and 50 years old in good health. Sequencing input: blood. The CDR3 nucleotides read TGTGCCAGCAGTGACGGGCCTGGGAACGAGCAGTACTTC. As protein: CASSDGPGNEQYF.